This TCR beta chain was recorded in a study of CD8 T cells in Susac syndrome. The RNA input was 0.5 to 1 ug, and it was reverse transcribed with random hexamers. immunoSEQ multiplex PCR amplified TCR beta CDR3 across 54 Vbeta, 13 Jbeta. In TCRdb, the immunoSEQ multiplex PCR reads were re-called with MiXCR into one record per CDR3 protein. The table lists some 97,000 distinct CDR3 sequences, approximately 95% of them singletons. The CDR3 runs 14 residues. The germline CDR1 and CDR2 sequences are PRHDT and FYEKMQ (reference sequence). V shed 5 bases and J shed 1 base, with 12 bases lying between them. This chain links TRBV13 with TRBJ2-7; D is unresolved. The sequenced material came from CD8+ T cells from PBMCs. This TCR was recovered from a human donor with Susac syndrome. DNA for the CDR3: TGTGCCAGCAGCCCGCTTGCAAGGTCCTACGAGCAGTACTTC. Encoded protein: CASSPLARSYEQYF.